This TCR beta chain is drawn from a study of lymphopenia after photon versus proton radiotherapy. General study findings and limits: Under photons, naive T cells and diversity fell while effector/memory populations rose. Post-nadir TCR diversity decline inversely tracked overall survival among those who died.

The V gene lost 0 bases and the J gene lost 1 base, with 12 bases spanning the gap. The CDR3 has 16 amino acids. Germline V gene data show CDR1 as LGHNA and CDR2 as YNFKEQ. Profiled with immunoSEQ multiplex PCR; TCRdb holds only in-frame clones, not every one. In the table there are around 25,000 clones, roughly 82% of which are singletons. To note about this clone: Its antigen is as yet unknown.

This TCR was recovered from a man between 40 and 49 years old with gastric cancer. The source was peripheral blood, collected from a patient treated with photon-based radiotherapy. The chain combines TRBV4-2 with TRBJ1-1; D unresolved. This chain's CDR3 is CASSQDYSRPNTEAFF. DNA of the CDR3: TGTGCCAGCAGCCAAGATTATTCCAGGCCGAACACTGAAGCTTTCTTT.